Listed here is a single T cell receptor beta chain. Its antigen remains unknown. The data originate from a study of T cell responses to AZD1222 COVID-19 vaccine. General study points: Samples come after the peak T cell response, not at day 14.

Assay used: immunoSEQ multiplex PCR; TCRdb lists only in-frame clones, some missing. The sample lists some 150,000 clones; 88% were seen once. The CDR3 length is 15 residues. V shed 2 bases, J shed 4 bases, and the junction held 4 bases outside the gene matches. Germline V gene lookup returns CDR1 SGHRS and CDR2 YFSETQ. The gene calls are TRBV5-1 and TRBJ2-1, with TRBD2 identical over 9 bases. The source material was peripheral blood, sampled on day 0 of AZD1222 vaccination. This receptor was obtained from an adult in good health. In nucleotides, the CDR3 is TGCGCCAGCAGCTTTAGCGGGGGACTGTACAATGAGCAGTTCTTC. Its translation is CASSFSGGLYNEQFF.